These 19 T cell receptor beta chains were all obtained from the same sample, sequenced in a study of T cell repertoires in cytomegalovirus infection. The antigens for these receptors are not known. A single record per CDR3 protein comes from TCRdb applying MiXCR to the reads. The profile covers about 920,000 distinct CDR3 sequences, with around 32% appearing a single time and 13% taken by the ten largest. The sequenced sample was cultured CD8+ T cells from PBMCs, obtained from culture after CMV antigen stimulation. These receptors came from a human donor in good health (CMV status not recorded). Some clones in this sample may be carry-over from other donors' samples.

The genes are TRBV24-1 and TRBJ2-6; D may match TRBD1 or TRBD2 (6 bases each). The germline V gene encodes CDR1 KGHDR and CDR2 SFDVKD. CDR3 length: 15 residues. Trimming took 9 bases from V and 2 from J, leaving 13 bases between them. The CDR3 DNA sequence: TGTGCCACCGGGGGGCCCTACACTGGGGCCAACGTCCTGACTTTC. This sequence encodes CATGGPYTGANVLTF.

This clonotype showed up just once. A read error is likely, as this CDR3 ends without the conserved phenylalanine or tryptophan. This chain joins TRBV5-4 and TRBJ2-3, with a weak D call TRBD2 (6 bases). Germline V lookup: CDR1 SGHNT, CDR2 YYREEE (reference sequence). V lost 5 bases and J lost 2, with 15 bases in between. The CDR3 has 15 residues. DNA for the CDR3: TGTGCCAGCAGGCCTGCGGGGTTTTCCACAGATACGCAGTATTCT. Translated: CASRPAGFSTDTQYS.

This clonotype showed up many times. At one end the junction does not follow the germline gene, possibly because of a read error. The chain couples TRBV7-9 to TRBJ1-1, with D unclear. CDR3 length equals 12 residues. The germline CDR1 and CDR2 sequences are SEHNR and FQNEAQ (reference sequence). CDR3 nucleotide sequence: TGCGCCAGCGGGCGAGTGAACACTGAAGCTTTCTTT. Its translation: CASGRVNTEAFF. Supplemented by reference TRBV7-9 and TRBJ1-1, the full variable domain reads DTGVSQNPRHKITKRGQNVTFRCDPISEHNRLYWYRQTLGQGPEFLTYFQNEAQLEKSRLLSDRFSAERPKGSFSTLEIQRTEQGDSAMYLCASGRVNTEAFFGQGTRLTVV.

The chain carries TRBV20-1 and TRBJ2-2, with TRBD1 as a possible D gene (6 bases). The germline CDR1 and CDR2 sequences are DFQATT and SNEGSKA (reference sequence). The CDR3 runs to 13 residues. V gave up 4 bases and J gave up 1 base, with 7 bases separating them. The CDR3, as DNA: TGCAGTGCTACGGACAGGAACACCGGGGAGCTGTTTTTT. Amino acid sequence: CSATDRNTGELFF.

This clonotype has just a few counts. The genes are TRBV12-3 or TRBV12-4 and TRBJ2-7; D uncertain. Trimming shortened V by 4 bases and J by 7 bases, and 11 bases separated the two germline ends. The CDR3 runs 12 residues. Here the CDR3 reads CASSSGVGEQYF. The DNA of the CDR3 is TGTGCCAGCAGTTCAGGCGTGGGGGAGCAGTACTTC.

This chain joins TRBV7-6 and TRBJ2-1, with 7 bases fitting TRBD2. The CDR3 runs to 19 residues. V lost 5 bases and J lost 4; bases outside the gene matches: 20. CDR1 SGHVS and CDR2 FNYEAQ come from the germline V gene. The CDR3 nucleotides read TGTGCCAGCAGCCAAGGGTACGGGGGGACCGATCCACCATACAATGAGCAGTTCTTC. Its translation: CASSQGYGGTDPPYNEQFF.

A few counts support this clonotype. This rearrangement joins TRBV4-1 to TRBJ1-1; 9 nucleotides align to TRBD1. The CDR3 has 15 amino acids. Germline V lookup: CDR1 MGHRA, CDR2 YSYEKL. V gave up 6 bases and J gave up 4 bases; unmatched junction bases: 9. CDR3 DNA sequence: TGCGCCAGCAGTCCTCGACAGGGGGGAGTCACTGAAGCTTTCTTT. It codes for CASSPRQGGVTEAFF.

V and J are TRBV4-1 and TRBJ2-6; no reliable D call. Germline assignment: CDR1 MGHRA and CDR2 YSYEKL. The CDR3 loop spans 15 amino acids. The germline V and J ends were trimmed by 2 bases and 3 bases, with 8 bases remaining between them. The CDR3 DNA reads TGCGCCAGCAGCCAACATCTCAGTGGGGCCAACGTCCTGACTTTC. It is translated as CASSQHLSGANVLTF.

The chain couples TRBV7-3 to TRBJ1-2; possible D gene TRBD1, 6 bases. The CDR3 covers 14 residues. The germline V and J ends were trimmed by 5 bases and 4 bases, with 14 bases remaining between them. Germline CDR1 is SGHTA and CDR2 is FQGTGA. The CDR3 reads CASSPWTEAYGYTF. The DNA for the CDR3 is TGTGCCAGCAGCCCCTGGACAGAAGCCTATGGCTACACCTTC.

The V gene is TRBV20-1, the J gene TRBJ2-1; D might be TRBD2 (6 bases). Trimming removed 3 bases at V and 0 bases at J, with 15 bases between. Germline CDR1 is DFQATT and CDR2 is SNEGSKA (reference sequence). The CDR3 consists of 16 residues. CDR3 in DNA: TGCAGTGCTAGGCAGGCGGGGAAAAGCTCCTACAATGAGCAGTTCTTC. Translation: CSARQAGKSSYNEQFF.

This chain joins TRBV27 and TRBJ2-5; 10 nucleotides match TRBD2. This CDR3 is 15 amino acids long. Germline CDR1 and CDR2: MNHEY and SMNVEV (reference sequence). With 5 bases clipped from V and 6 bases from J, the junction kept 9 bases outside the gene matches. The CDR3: CASSPQRGGVKTQYF. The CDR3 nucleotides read TGTGCCAGCAGTCCCCAGCGGGGGGGCGTAAAGACCCAGTACTTC.

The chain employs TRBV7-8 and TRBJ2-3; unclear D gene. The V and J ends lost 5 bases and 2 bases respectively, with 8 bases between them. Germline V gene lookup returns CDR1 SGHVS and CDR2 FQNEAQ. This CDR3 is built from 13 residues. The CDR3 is CASSAHPTDTQYF. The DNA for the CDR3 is TGTGCCAGCAGCGCCCACCCCACAGATACGCAGTATTTT. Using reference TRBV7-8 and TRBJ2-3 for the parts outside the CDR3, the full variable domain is GAGVSQSPRYKVAKRGQDVALRCDPISGHVSLFWYQQALGQGPEFLTYFQNEAQLDKSGLPSDRFFAERPEGSVSTLKIQRTQQEDSAVYLCASSAHPTDTQYFGPGTRLTVL.

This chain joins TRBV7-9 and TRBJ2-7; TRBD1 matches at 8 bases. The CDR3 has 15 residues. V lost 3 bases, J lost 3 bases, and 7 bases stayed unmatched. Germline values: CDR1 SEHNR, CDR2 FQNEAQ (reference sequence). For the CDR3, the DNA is TGTGCCAGCAGCTTTCGACAGGGGCCACTCTACGAGCAGTACTTC. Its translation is CASSFRQGPLYEQYF.

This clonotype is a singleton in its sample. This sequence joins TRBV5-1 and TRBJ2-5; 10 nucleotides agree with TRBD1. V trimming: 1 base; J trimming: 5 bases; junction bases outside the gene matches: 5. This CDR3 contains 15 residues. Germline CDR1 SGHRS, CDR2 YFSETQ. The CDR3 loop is CASSLIDRGRETQYF. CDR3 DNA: TGCGCCAGCAGCTTGATCGACAGGGGGCGTGAGACCCAGTACTTC.

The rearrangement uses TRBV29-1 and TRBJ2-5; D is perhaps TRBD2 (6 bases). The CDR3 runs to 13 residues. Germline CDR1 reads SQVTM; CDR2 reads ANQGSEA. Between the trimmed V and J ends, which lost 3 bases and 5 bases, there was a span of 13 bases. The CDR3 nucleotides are TGCAGCGTTGAGTACGGGGGTCCCGAGACCCAGTACTTC. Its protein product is CSVEYGGPETQYF.

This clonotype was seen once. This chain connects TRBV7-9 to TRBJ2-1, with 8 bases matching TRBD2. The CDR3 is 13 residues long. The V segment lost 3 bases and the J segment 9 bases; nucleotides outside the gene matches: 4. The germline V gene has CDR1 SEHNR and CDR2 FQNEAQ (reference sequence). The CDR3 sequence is CASSFGGGIEQFF. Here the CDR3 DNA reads TGTGCCAGCAGCTTTGGCGGGGGGATTGAGCAGTTCTTC.

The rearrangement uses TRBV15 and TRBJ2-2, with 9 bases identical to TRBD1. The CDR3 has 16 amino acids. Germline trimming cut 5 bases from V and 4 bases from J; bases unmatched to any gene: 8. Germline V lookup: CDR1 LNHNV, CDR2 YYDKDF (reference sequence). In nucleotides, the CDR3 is TGTGCCACCAGCGGTTCGGGACAGGGCTTCACCGGGGAGCTGTTTTTT. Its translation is CATSGSGQGFTGELFF.

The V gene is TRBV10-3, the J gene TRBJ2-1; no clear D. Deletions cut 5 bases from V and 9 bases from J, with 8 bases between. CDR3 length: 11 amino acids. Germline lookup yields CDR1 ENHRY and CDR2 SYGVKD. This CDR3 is CAISPDGEQFF. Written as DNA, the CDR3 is TGTGCCATCAGTCCGGACGGTGAGCAGTTCTTC.

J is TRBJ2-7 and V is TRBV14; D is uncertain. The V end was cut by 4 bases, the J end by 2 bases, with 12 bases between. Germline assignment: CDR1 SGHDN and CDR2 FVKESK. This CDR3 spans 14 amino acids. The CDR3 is CASSPLARPYEQYV. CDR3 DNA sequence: TGTGCCAGCAGCCCCCTGGCTAGGCCCTACGAGCAGTACGTC.